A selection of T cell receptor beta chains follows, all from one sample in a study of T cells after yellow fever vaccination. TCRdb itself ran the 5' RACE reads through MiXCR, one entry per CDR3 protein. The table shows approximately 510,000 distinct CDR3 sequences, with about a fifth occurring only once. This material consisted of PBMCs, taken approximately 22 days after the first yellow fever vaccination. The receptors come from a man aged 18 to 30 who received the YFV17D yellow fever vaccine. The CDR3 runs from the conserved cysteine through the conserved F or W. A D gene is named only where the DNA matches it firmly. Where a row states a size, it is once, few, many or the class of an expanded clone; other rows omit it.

TGTGCCAGCAGCCGGCGGAGCGGGGGGGCCTACGAGCAGTACTTC,CASSRRSGGAYEQYF,TRBJ2-7,TRBD2,TRBV3-1,few
TGTGCCAGCAGCTTGCGGCCAGGGTCATCTCACACTGAAGCTTTCTTT,CASSLRPGSSHTEAFF,TRBJ1-1,-,TRBV5-8,-
TGTGCCAGCACGAACTCAGGGGGTTTCTACGAGCAGTACTTC,CASTNSGGFYEQYF,TRBJ2-7,TRBD1,TRBV6-1,-
TGTGCCAGCAGCGTAGTTGGAGGAGACCCCACGCAGTATTTT,CASSVVGGDPTQYF,TRBJ2-3,-,TRBV9,-
TGCGCCAGCAGCTCCGGCGGGGGGACCTACGAGCAGTACTTC,CASSSGGGTYEQYF,TRBJ2-7,TRBD2,TRBV5-1,few
TGTGCCAGCAGTCGTCAGGGGGGGCCCTACAATGAGCAGTTCTTC,CASSRQGGPYNEQFF,TRBJ2-1,-,TRBV7-9,-
TGCAGTGCTAGGGTAGGGGGGCCATCGGATACGCAGTATTTT,CSARVGGPSDTQYF,TRBJ2-3,-,TRBV20-1,few
TGTGCCAGCACGCGGGGTACCTCTCACACTGAAGCTTTCTTT,CASTRGTSHTEAFF,TRBJ1-1,-,TRBV19,few
TGTGCCAGCAGGCCGGAGGGTCCATATGGCTACACCTTC,CASRPEGPYGYTF,TRBJ1-2,-,TRBV6-6,few
TGTGCCAGCAGCTTTCCGAGACAGGACCCCCTCAGGGAGACCCAGTACTTC,CASSFPRQDPLRETQYF,TRBJ2-5,-,TRBV7-9,many
TGCAGTGCTAGAATGAGCGGCAGGGGTAGTACTGAAGCTTTCTTT,CSARMSGRGSTEAFF,TRBJ1-1,-,TRBV20-1,few
TGTGCCAGCAGTTTACCCCAGGACGCCGGGGAGCTGTTTTTT,CASSLPQDAGELFF,TRBJ2-2,-,TRBV28,few
TGTGCCAGCAGAAGACTTGGGTTGGCCCCTAATGAAAAACTGTTTTTT,CASRRLGLAPNEKLFF,TRBJ1-4,-,TRBV27,few
TGCGCCAGCAGCTCGGGACAGTACAGCTCCTACAATGAGCAGTTCTTC,CASSSGQYSSYNEQFF,TRBJ2-1,TRBD1,TRBV5-1,-
TGTGCCAGCAGCTCTCAGGGGGATACAGAAGAGACCCAGTACTTC,CASSSQGDTEETQYF,TRBJ2-5,TRBD1,TRBV7-8,-
TGTGCCACCAGCAGTCGGGGGGCCCTACTCACAGATACGCAGTATTTT,CATSSRGALLTDTQYF,TRBJ2-3,-,TRBV15,-